These T cell receptor beta chains were read from a single sample in a study of blood T cell repertoires in COVID-19. Sequencing used immunoSEQ multiplex PCR; TCRdb keeps in-frame clones, though not all of them. The table has 45,000 or so clones, about 90% seen once. The sequencing input was peripheral blood. These receptors were taken from a woman older than 75 with active COVID-19. The CDR3 runs from the conserved cysteine through the conserved F or W.

cdr3_aa j_call v_call
CASSLNVQGANEKLFF TRBJ1-4 TRBV5-1
CASSAAAGGRETQYF TRBJ2-5 TRBV6-2/TRBV6-3
CASSSAFGQRNTEAFF TRBJ1-1 TRBV18
CASSTQGRRPSNEQFF TRBJ2-1 TRBV27
CASSQVYRQGRDTEAFF TRBJ1-1 TRBV4-1
CASSALAQETQYF TRBJ2-5 TRBV3-1/TRBV3-2
CASSFYRDSNQPQHF TRBJ1-5 TRBV5-1
CASSPAGQGSSPLHF TRBJ1-6 TRBV11-2
CASSQFQGSNNEQFF TRBJ2-1 TRBV4-3
CASSFSPGRAYNEQFF TRBJ2-1 TRBV7-9
CASSQGRQGPYEQYF TRBJ2-7 TRBV4-1
CASSHKQTRGGGQETQYF TRBJ2-5 TRBV6-6
CASGSSVPDTQYF TRBJ2-3 TRBV12-5
CAWSVGLAGGNEQFF TRBJ2-1 TRBV30
CASSLAGGRTGELFF TRBJ2-2 TRBV4-1
CASSPQLAGAINEQFF TRBJ2-1 TRBV28
CASQYSGNIYGYTF TRBJ1-2 TRBV6-5
CASGPQGSYEQYF TRBJ2-7 TRBV19
CASSPRKDSEAFF TRBJ1-1 TRBV6-5
CASKRLAGGGANVLTF TRBJ2-6 TRBV2
CASSAIPSTDTQYF TRBJ2-3 TRBV5-8
CASSPGGTGNTIYF TRBJ1-3 TRBV5-4
CASSFERGGSTDTQYF TRBJ2-3 TRBV5-4
CASSPTRGGPETQYF TRBJ2-5 TRBV11-3
CASSRGSQGIYEQYF TRBJ2-7 TRBV28
CAPRFGGRWNTEAFF TRBJ1-1 TRBV24-1
CASSGGLAGGSRQFF TRBJ2-1 TRBV6-4
CAVSGGKRETQYF TRBJ2-5 TRBV28
CASSLGLGHSANYGYTF TRBJ1-2 TRBV28
CASSWASGGAPNEQFF TRBJ2-1 TRBV11-2
CASSRTSGGYNEQFF TRBJ2-1 TRBV7-9
CASSMGRTGADTQYF TRBJ2-3 TRBV19
CASLQRARHTEAFF TRBJ1-1 TRBV19
CASSPRTSGFGANTGELFF TRBJ2-2 TRBV18
CASSEPDRPTFYEQYF TRBJ2-7 TRBV27
CASSFPSSGVLSSGNTIYF TRBJ1-3 TRBV7-9
CASSRGTTQYF TRBJ2-3 TRBV7-3
CASGTYRGLKKIHGYTF TRBJ1-2 TRBV28
CASRRDPGQGYGYTF TRBJ1-2 TRBV5-1
CATSRVEASGFQETQYF TRBJ2-5 TRBV15
CASSQIIGGYGYTF TRBJ1-2 TRBV14
CASSVGGGVEKLFF TRBJ1-4 TRBV9
CASSTNRGRITDTQYF TRBJ2-3 TRBV6-2/TRBV6-3
CASNTRRYSSGNTIYF TRBJ1-3 TRBV19
CASSLRTGLAENTVTQYF TRBJ2-3 TRBV5-1
CASSYSRGQKAFF TRBJ1-1 TRBV6-5
CASSVEDRGQQPQHF TRBJ1-5 TRBV2
CASSPPQSGANVLTF TRBJ2-6 TRBV5-1
CATSDLDRGQETQYF TRBJ2-5 TRBV24-1
CASNELGGGAEIRFF TRBJ2-1 TRBV5-1
CASSTGQGPTDTQYF TRBJ2-3 TRBV19
CSVWDRGLSYEQYF TRBJ2-7 TRBV29-1
CASTRTGPRETQYF TRBJ2-5 TRBV5-5
CASSYRLGGNNEQFF TRBJ2-1 TRBV7-2
CASSPDRTSSREQYF TRBJ2-7 TRBV5-1
CASSSEETNTEAFF TRBJ1-1 TRBV7-6
CASERLSGYTF TRBJ1-2 TRBV9
CASSLGTVLPYEQYF TRBJ2-7 TRBV5-1
CSAELQETQYF TRBJ2-5 TRBV20-1